Following are 21 T cell receptor beta chains from one sample sequenced in a study of technical replicates of blood from several donors. Produced via immunoSEQ multiplex PCR; TCRdb's table is partial and in-frame only. The sample carries roughly 93,000 clones, around 95% recorded once. Input material: T cells isolated from PBMCs. The receptor set was obtained from a human donor in good health.

The chain employs TRBV5-6 and TRBJ2-1; no clear D. CDR1 is SGHDT and CDR2 is YYEEEE in the germline V gene. The germline V and J ends were trimmed by 3 bases and 5 bases, with 18 bases remaining between them. CDR3 length: 16 amino acids. DNA of the CDR3: TGTGCCAGCAGCTCGCCAGAATGGGCCGTGAACAATGAGCAGTTCTTC. Protein sequence: CASSSPEWAVNNEQFF.

The chain recombines TRBV28 with TRBJ1-5; D perhaps matches TRBD1 (5 bases). CDR1 and CDR2 from the germline V gene are MDHEN and SYDVKM. This CDR3 has 18 amino acids. Trimming removed 1 base at V and 0 bases at J, with 16 bases between. The CDR3 loop is CASSLLYGTDYSNQPQHF. CDR3 coding DNA: TGTGCCAGCAGTTTATTGTATGGGACTGATTATAGCAATCAGCCCCAGCATTTT.

This chain joins TRBV6-6 and TRBJ1-5; the D is unclear. Per germline, CDR1 MNHNY and CDR2 SVGAGI (reference sequence). Trimming pared 6 bases from V and 7 bases from J, leaving 19 bases between. The CDR3 is 15 residues long. CDR3 sequence: CASSPRGSENQPQHF. CDR3 coding DNA: TGTGCCAGCAGCCCTCGGGGATCGGAAAACCAGCCCCAGCATTTT.

The V and J genes are TRBV5-4 and TRBJ1-3, with 8 bases matching TRBD1. This CDR3 region has 14 residues. Looked up from germline, CDR1 is SGHNT and CDR2 is YYREEE (reference sequence). V lost 4 bases and J lost 7; bases outside the gene matches: 7. CDR3 nucleotides: TGTGCCAGCAGCCCCGGGACAGGTGGGAACACCATATATTTT. Amino acids: CASSPGTGGNTIYF.

This clone is a singleton in its sample. The V call is TRBV28, the J call TRBJ1-4; D not resolved. V lost 3 bases and J lost 3, with 8 bases in between. This CDR3 spans 14 amino acids. Looked up from germline, CDR1 is MDHEN and CDR2 is SYDVKM. The CDR3 DNA reads as TGTGCCAGCAGTTTGACAATCCCTAATGAAAAACTGTTTTTT. This codes for CASSLTIPNEKLFF.

This rearrangement joins TRBV30 to TRBJ1-3, with 10 bases aligning to TRBD1. The CDR3 consists of 15 residues. J gave up 2 bases and V 5 bases, and 6 bases lay outside the gene matches. CDR1 and CDR2 (germline): GTSNPN, SVGIG (reference sequence). This chain's CDR3 is CAWSTTGGAGNTIYF. CDR3 DNA sequence: TGTGCCTGGTCTACGACAGGGGGCGCTGGAAACACCATATATTTT.

The V call is TRBV2, the J call TRBJ2-7; weak D call: TRBD1 (5 bases). This CDR3 region has 15 residues. The germline gives CDR1 SNHLY, CDR2 FYNNEI. V lost 4 bases to trimming and J lost 2 bases, with 15 bases between them. CDR3 DNA: TGTGCCAGCAGTGGAAGGACAACAGAACCCTACGAGCAGTACTTC. As protein: CASSGRTTEPYEQYF.

This clone was detected once. This sequence joins TRBV10-3 and TRBJ1-2; TRBD1 matches 10 bases. The CDR3 is 15 amino acids. Germline values: CDR1 ENHRY, CDR2 SYGVKD. After removal of 6 bases from V and 3 bases from J, the junction contained 7 bases not matched to a gene. The CDR3 protein is CAIRQRTGGDYGYTF. The CDR3 region has the DNA TGTGCCATCAGACAAAGGACAGGGGGTGACTATGGCTACACCTTC.

The chain has TRBV18 and TRBJ2-4, with a tentative D call TRBD1 (6 bases). Germline V CDR1 and CDR2: KGHSH, LQKENI. The CDR3 runs to 15 residues. The V end lost 3 bases, the J end lost 1 base, and 10 bases lay between the germline ends. CDR3 bases: TGTGCCAGCTCACCTACTGGACAGGCCAAAAACATTCAGTACTTC. This codes for CASSPTGQAKNIQYF. Together with reference TRBV18 and TRBJ2-4, the CDR3 gives the full variable domain: NAGVMQNPRHLVRRRGQEARLRCSPMKGHSHVYWYRQLPEEGLKFMVYLQKENIIDESGMPKERFSAEFPKEGPSILRIQQVVRGDSAAYFCASSPTGQAKNIQYFGAGTRLSVL.

The chain links TRBV28 to TRBJ2-7; TRBD2 aligns across 10 bases. The V segment lost 5 bases and the J segment 2 bases; nucleotides outside the gene matches: 9. The V gene's germline CDR1 is MDHEN and CDR2 SYDVKM. CDR3 length equals 16 residues. CDR3 sequence reads: CASSPIGTSEAYEQYF. As DNA, the CDR3 is TGTGCCAGCAGTCCGATTGGGACTAGCGAGGCCTACGAGCAGTACTTC.

V is TRBV27 and J is TRBJ1-2, with 8 bases aligning to TRBD1. Germline V CDR1 and CDR2: MNHEY, SMNVEV (reference sequence). This CDR3 is built from 14 residues. Trimming took 6 bases from V and 5 from J; bases not matched to a gene: 8. CDR3 sequence: CASSLKQGGYGYTF. The CDR3 bases are TGTGCCAGCAGCCTAAAACAGGGGGGTTATGGCTACACCTTC.

The chain links TRBV11-3 to TRBJ2-2, with a tentative D call TRBD2 (7 bases). The CDR3 loop spans 15 amino acids. Trimming took 7 bases from V and 5 from J, leaving 17 bases between them. Germline V gene data show CDR1 as SGHNT and CDR2 as YENEEA. The CDR3 coding sequence is TGTGCCAGCACCCCGGGGCGGGGGCGAACCGGGGAGCTGTTTTTT. Protein sequence: CASTPGRGRTGELFF. Full variable domain (rest looked up from reference TRBV11-3 and TRBJ2-2): EAGVVQSPRYKIIEKKQPVAFWCNPISGHNTLYWYLQNLGQGPELLIRYENEEAVDDSQLPKDRFSAERLKGVDSTLKIQPAELGDSAVYLCASTPGRGRTGELFFGEGSRLTVL.

This clone was detected once. The rearrangement links TRBV5-4 to TRBJ1-1; possibly TRBD1 for D (5 bases). Trimming shortened V by 5 bases and J by 5 bases, and 13 bases separated the two germline ends. The CDR3 runs to 13 residues. CDR1 is SGHNT, CDR2 YYREEE, per germline (reference sequence). The CDR3 sequence is CASRAGGFTEAFF. In DNA, the CDR3 is TGTGCCAGCAGGGCGGGGGGATTTACTGAAGCTTTCTTT.

This rearrangement joins TRBV7-6 to TRBJ2-5; 9 bases agree with TRBD1. This CDR3 has 14 amino acids. Germline CDR1 reads SGHVS; CDR2 reads FNYEAQ. The trim removed 4 bases at V and 4 bases at J, leaving 4 bases unmatched. CDR3 loop: CASSSRQGGETQYF. For the CDR3, the DNA is TGTGCCAGCAGCTCCAGACAGGGGGGAGAGACCCAGTACTTC.

This clone was recorded once. The chain employs TRBV2 and TRBJ2-1; TRBD2 might be the D (5 bases). The CDR3 length is 12 residues. Trimming pared 6 bases from V and 3 bases from J, leaving 6 bases between. Germline CDR1 reads SNHLY; CDR2 reads FYNNEI. The CDR3 protein is CASSRDYNEQFF. CDR3 DNA sequence: TGTGCCAGCAGCCGGGACTACAATGAGCAGTTCTTC.

This chain connects TRBV5-1 to TRBJ2-1; TRBD2 matches at 8 bases. The CDR3 is 14 residues long. The germline V gene encodes CDR1 SGHRS and CDR2 YFSETQ. Unmatched junction bases numbered 3, after V lost 0 bases and J lost 7 bases. CDR3 in DNA: TGCGCCAGCAGCTTGGTATCTAGCGGGAATGAGCAGTTCTTC. This sequence encodes CASSLVSSGNEQFF.

The V and J genes are TRBV19 and TRBJ2-3, with 12 bases lining up with TRBD2. Germline V gene data show CDR1 as LNHDA and CDR2 as SQIVND (reference sequence). The CDR3 is 14 residues long. V was clipped by 9 bases and J by 5 bases; unmatched bases: 6. The DNA of the CDR3 is TGTGCCAGCAAGACGACTAGCGGGAGAGATACGCAGTATTTT. It codes for CASKTTSGRDTQYF.

The chain has TRBV30 and TRBJ1-2; D is unresolved. The length of the CDR3 is 13 residues. The V and J ends lost 2 bases and 2 bases respectively, with 9 bases between them. In germline, CDR1 is GTSNPN, CDR2 SVGIG (reference sequence). The CDR3 here is CAWSPPLNYGYTF. The CDR3, as DNA: TGTGCCTGGAGTCCGCCGCTAAACTATGGCTACACCTTC.

The chain recombines TRBV27 with TRBJ2-7; 8 nucleotides line up with TRBD1. The CDR3 totals 15 residues. The V segment lost 3 bases and the J segment 4 bases; nucleotides outside the gene matches: 8. Germline-derived CDR1 and CDR2 are MNHEY and SMNVEV (reference sequence). Here the CDR3 reads CASSFGTGLKYEQYF. CDR3 DNA: TGTGCCAGCAGTTTCGGGACAGGACTGAAGTACGAGCAGTACTTC.

The chain joins TRBV6-5 to TRBJ1-1, with 7 bases aligning to TRBD1. V was clipped by 6 bases and J by 1 base; unmatched bases: 5. This CDR3 region has 14 residues. CDR1 and CDR2 from the germline V gene are MNHEY and SVGAGI. This CDR3 reads CASSHDRENTEAFF. In nucleotides, the CDR3 is TGTGCCAGCAGCCACGACAGGGAGAACACTGAAGCTTTCTTT.

There are a few counts of this clone. The chain combines TRBV6-1 with TRBJ1-4; no reliable D call. CDR1 and CDR2 (germline): MNHNS, SASEGT. The CDR3 loop spans 12 amino acids. Trimming stripped 1 base from V and 11 bases from J, with 8 bases between. The CDR3 sequence: CASSEGQMKLFF. CDR3 nucleotide sequence: TGTGCCAGCAGTGAAGGGCAGATGAAACTGTTTTTT.